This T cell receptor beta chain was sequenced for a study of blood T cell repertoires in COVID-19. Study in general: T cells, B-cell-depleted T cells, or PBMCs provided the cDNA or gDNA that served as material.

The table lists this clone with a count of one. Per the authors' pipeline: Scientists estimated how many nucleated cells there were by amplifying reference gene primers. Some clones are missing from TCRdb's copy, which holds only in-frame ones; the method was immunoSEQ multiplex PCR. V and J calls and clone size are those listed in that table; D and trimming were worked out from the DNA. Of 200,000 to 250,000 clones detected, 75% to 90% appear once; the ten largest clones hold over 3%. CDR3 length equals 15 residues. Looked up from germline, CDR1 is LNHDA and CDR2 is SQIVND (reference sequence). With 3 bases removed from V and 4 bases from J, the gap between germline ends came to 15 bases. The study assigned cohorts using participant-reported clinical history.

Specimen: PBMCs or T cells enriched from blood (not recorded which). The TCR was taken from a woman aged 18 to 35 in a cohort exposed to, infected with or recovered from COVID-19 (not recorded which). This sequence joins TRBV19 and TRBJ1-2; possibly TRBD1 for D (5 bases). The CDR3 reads CASSIIQGSSYGYTF. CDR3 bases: TGTGCCAGTAGTATTATTCAGGGCAGCAGCTATGGCTACACCTTC.